The 10 T cell receptor beta chains presented below share a single source sample, sequenced in a study of blood T cell repertoires in COVID-19. Data came from immunoSEQ multiplex PCR; TCRdb stores just in-frame clones and leaves some out. The sample lists fewer than 110,000 clones; about 90% were seen once. The material sequenced was peripheral blood. These receptors were obtained from a woman in her twenties or thirties with acute or convalescent COVID-19.

This clone was counted at least ten times. The rearrangement links TRBV5-6 to TRBJ1-2; perhaps TRBD1 as D (6 bases). This CDR3 region has 14 residues. V lost 0 bases and J lost 4, with 10 bases in between. Germline-derived CDR1 and CDR2 are SGHDT and YYEEEE. DNA of the CDR3: TGTGCCAGCAGCTTGGGCGACAGGTCCTATGGCTACACCTTC. Encoded protein: CASSLGDRSYGYTF.

The V gene is TRBV28, the J gene TRBJ2-3, with TRBD2 as a possible D gene (5 bases). With 7 bases removed from V and 2 bases from J, the gap between germline ends came to 22 bases. Germline loops: CDR1 MDHEN, CDR2 SYDVKM. There are 17 residues in the CDR3. The CDR3 DNA follows: TGTGCCAGCACCAATCCTCATAAGCGGAGAAACACAGATACGCAGTATTTT. Protein: CASTNPHKRRNTDTQYF.

DNA for the CDR3: TGCGCCAGCAGCCTAGGGACAGCGAACTATGGCTACACCTTC. Translated, it gives CASSLGTANYGYTF. The gene calls are TRBV4-1 and TRBJ1-2; 7 bases are shared with TRBD1. Germline CDR1 is MGHRA and CDR2 is YSYEKL. J gave up 2 bases and V 4 bases, and 4 bases lay outside the gene matches. The CDR3 is 14 amino acids.

This chain connects TRBV30 to TRBJ1-4, with TRBD1 as a possible D gene (5 bases). V lost 2 bases and J 0 bases, leaving 19 bases between the germline ends. From germline, CDR1 is GTSNPN and CDR2 SVGIG (reference sequence). CDR3 length equals 18 residues. The CDR3 sequence: CAWSRSWGRAATNEKLFF. CDR3 in DNA: TGTGCCTGGAGTCGATCTTGGGGCCGCGCCGCAACTAATGAAAAACTGTTTTTT.

V is TRBV5-4 and J is TRBJ1-2; a possible D gene is TRBD1 (5 bases). V shed 3 bases and J shed 4 bases, with 16 bases lying between them. Germline CDR1 reads SGHNT; CDR2 reads YYREEE (reference sequence). CDR3 length: 15 amino acids. CDR3 sequence reads: CASSSSVGGSYGYTF. Here the CDR3 DNA reads TGTGCCAGCAGCTCATCTGTCGGGGGTAGCTATGGCTACACCTTC.

The V gene is TRBV7-8, the J gene TRBJ1-5, with D possibly TRBD1 on 5 matching bases. Germline assignment: CDR1 SGHVS and CDR2 FQNEAQ. This CDR3 spans 17 amino acids. The V end was cut by 5 bases, the J end by 6 bases, with 23 bases between. CDR3 sequence reads: CASSKSPVGEAGQPQHF. Here the CDR3 DNA reads TGTGCCAGCAGCAAAAGTCCCGTGGGGGAGGCAGGTCAGCCCCAGCATTTT.

The chain is built from TRBV29-1 and TRBJ2-7; D is possibly TRBD2 (5 bases). The V and J ends lost 3 bases and 3 bases respectively, with 15 bases between them. Germline CDR1 SQVTM, CDR2 ANQGSEA. The CDR3 runs 14 residues. This CDR3 is CSVDPGRIHYEQYF. CDR3 coding DNA: TGCAGCGTTGACCCGGGAAGGATCCACTACGAGCAGTACTTC.

In DNA form, the CDR3 reads TGTGCCAGCAGTTTATCTCCGGAGTACGAGCAGTACTTC. Protein sequence: CASSLSPEYEQYF. The chain combines TRBV27 with TRBJ2-7; D gene ambiguous. Trimming shortened V by 0 bases and J by 4 bases, and 7 bases separated the two germline ends. Germline V gene data show CDR1 as MNHEY and CDR2 as SMNVEV (reference sequence). This CDR3 comprises 13 residues.

The rearrangement joins TRBV7-9 to TRBJ2-2, with 11 bases lining up with TRBD2. Looked up from germline, CDR1 is SEHNR and CDR2 is FQNEAQ (reference sequence). The CDR3 has 16 residues. Trimming cost V 3 bases and J 3 bases; bases outside gene matches: 3. In DNA, the CDR3 is TGTGCCAGCAGCTTTCTAGCGGGGGGTTACACCGGGGAGCTGTTTTTT. Translating gives CASSFLAGGYTGELFF.

The chain joins TRBV11-2 to TRBJ2-3; 7 bases map to TRBD2. V gave up 3 bases and J gave up 4 bases; unmatched junction bases: 13. From germline, CDR1 is SGHAT and CDR2 FQNNGV. The CDR3 runs to 17 residues. The CDR3 protein is CASSFARGVAIADTQYF. The CDR3 DNA sequence: TGTGCCAGCAGCTTCGCCCGGGGGGTGGCGATAGCAGATACGCAGTATTTT.